This T cell receptor beta chain was captured in a study of Ad26.COV2.S vaccination and SARS-CoV-2 variants. Produced via immunoSEQ multiplex PCR; TCRdb's table is partial and in-frame only. Among about 350,000 clones listed, 88% were seen once. V lost 1 base and J lost 3, with 7 bases in between. The germline CDR1 and CDR2 sequences are SGHTA and FQGTGA. The CDR3 consists of 15 residues. Treatment: around 19 received Ad26.COV2.S at low or high dose, single or two shots; roughly five received placebo; per-sample allocation not given. The investigators took samples on day 63 after the first vaccine or placebo injection.

This receptor was identified in a person between 18 and 59 years old who received the Ad26.COV2.S COVID-19 vaccine or a placebo. Sequenced here: peripheral blood, sampled in a trial of Ad26.COV2.S vaccine versus placebo. This chain connects TRBV7-3 to TRBJ2-6; D unclear. CDR3 in DNA: TGTGCCAGCAGCTTAAATCCAGGTGGGGCCAACGTCCTGACTTTC. Protein product: CASSLNPGGANVLTF.